Below, 4 T cell receptor beta chains from the same sample are listed, as sequenced in a study of radiation and T cells in renal cell carcinoma. The protocol was immunoSEQ multiplex PCR, while the TCRdb copy is restricted to in-frame clones and leaves out a portion. This table has tens of thousands of clones, approximately 86% appearing once. Stated time point: blood 2 weeks post-SBRT. Specified treatment: 15 Gy SBRT to primary tumor, nephrectomy 4 weeks later. Specimen: blood, collected from a patient whose treatment included radiotherapy and nephrectomy. Every receptor here comes from a woman aged 45 to 65 with renal cell carcinoma.

V gene TRBV11-2 combines with J gene TRBJ2-3; D gene ambiguous. Germline CDR1 SGHAT, CDR2 FQNNGV. V was pared by 2 bases and J by 1 base, with 10 bases between. This CDR3 spans 15 amino acids. In nucleotides, the CDR3 is TGTGCCAGCAGCTTATCAACAGAGGGCACAGATACGCAGTATTTT. Protein: CASSLSTEGTDTQYF.

The rearrangement uses TRBV9 and TRBJ1-5, with D maybe TRBD1 (5 bases). Germline loops: CDR1 SGDLS, CDR2 YYNGEE. Deletions cut 3 bases from V and 5 bases from J, with 15 bases between. The CDR3 is made up of 15 amino acids. Written as DNA, the CDR3 is TGTGCCAGCAGCGCCGTGGCGGGGGTGGATCAGCCCCAGCATTTT. Its protein is CASSAVAGVDQPQHF. Looking up the rest from reference TRBV9 and TRBJ1-5 gives the full variable domain: DSGVTQTPKHLITATGQRVTLRCSPRSGDLSVYWYQQSLDQGLQFLIQYYNGEERAKGNILERFSAQQFPDLHSELNLSSLELGDSALYFCASSAVAGVDQPQHFGDGTRLSIL.

This chain uses TRBV27 with TRBJ1-4; 8 bases agree with TRBD1. The germline CDR1 and CDR2 sequences are MNHEY and SMNVEV (reference sequence). The junction had 12 bases not matched to a gene; V was cut back by 6 bases and J by 3 bases. This CDR3 contains 17 residues. CDR3 bases: TGTGCCAGCAGGGGGGTCAGGGGGCGGTTTCCTAATGAAAAACTGTTTTTT. This sequence encodes CASRGVRGRFPNEKLFF.

The V and J genes are TRBV6-1 and TRBJ1-3; possible D gene TRBD1, 6 bases. Looked up from germline, CDR1 is MNHNS and CDR2 is SASEGT. Trimming left V 2 bases short and J 0 bases short, with 11 bases between. CDR3 length: 16 amino acids. CDR3 in DNA: TGTGCCAGCAGTGAAATGGGACAACGCTCTGGAAACACCATATATTTT. It specifies CASSEMGQRSGNTIYF.